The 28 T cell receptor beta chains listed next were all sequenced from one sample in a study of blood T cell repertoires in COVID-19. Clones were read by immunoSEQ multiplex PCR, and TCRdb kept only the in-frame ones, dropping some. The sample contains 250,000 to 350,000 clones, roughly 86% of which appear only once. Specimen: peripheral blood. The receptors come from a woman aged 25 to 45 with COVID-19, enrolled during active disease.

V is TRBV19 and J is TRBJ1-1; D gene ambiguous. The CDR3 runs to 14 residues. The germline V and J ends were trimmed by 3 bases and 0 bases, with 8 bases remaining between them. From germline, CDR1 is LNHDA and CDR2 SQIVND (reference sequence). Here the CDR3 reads CASSIWQMNTEAFF. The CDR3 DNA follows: TGTGCCAGTAGTATCTGGCAGATGAACACTGAAGCTTTCTTT.

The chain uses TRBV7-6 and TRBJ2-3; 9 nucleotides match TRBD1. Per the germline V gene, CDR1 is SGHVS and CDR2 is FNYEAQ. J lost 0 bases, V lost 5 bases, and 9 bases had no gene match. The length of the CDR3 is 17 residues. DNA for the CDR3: TGTGCCAGCAGCACCCAAACAGGGGGCGAGAGCACAGATACGCAGTATTTT. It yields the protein CASSTQTGGESTDTQYF.

The CDR3: CASSLALGVSGAYNEQFF. CDR3 sequence (DNA): TGTGCCAGCAGCTTAGCGCTAGGGGTTAGCGGTGCCTACAATGAGCAGTTCTTC. The V gene is TRBV7-9, the J gene TRBJ2-1; D is perhaps TRBD2 (6 bases). Germline CDR1 SEHNR, CDR2 FQNEAQ (reference sequence). Trimming removed 0 bases from V and 2 bases from J, with 17 bases in between. The CDR3 totals 18 residues.

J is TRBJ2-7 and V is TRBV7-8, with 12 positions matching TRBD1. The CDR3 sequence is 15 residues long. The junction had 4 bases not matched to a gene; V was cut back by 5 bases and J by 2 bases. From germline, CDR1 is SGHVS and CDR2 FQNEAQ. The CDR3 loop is CASSRGQGATYEQYF. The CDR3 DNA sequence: TGTGCCAGCAGCAGGGGACAGGGGGCGACCTACGAGCAGTACTTC.

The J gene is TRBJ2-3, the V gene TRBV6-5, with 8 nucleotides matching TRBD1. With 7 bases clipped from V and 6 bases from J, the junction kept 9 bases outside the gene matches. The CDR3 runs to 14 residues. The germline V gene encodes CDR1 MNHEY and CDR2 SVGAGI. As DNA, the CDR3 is TGTGCCAGCACCTTGGACAGGGTAATGGATACGCAGTATTTT. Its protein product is CASTLDRVMDTQYF.

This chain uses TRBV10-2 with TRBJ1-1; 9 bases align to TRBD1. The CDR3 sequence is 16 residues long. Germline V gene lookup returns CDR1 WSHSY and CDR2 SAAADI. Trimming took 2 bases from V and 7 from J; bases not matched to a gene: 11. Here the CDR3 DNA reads TGCGCCAGCAGTGAGCGAGGACAGGGGAATAGTGTTGAAGCTTTCTTT. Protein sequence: CASSERGQGNSVEAFF.

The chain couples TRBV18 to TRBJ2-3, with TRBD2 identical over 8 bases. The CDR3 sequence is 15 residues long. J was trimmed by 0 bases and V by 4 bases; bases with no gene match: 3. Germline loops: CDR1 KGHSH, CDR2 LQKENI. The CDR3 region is CASSQLAASTDTQYF. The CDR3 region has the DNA TGTGCCAGCTCACAACTAGCGGCTAGCACAGATACGCAGTATTTT.

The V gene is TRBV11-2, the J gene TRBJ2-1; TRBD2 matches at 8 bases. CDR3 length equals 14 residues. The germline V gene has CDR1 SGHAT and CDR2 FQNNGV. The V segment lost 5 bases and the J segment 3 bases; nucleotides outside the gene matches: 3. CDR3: CASSPTSGYNEQFF. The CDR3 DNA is TGTGCCAGCAGCCCTACTAGCGGCTACAATGAGCAGTTCTTC. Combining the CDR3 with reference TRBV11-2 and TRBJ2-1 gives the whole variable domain EAGVAQSPRYKIIEKRQSVAFWCNPISGHATLYWYQQILGQGPKLLIQFQNNGVVDDSQLPKDRFSAERLKGVDSTLKIQPAKLEDSAVYLCASSPTSGYNEQFFGPGTRLTVL.

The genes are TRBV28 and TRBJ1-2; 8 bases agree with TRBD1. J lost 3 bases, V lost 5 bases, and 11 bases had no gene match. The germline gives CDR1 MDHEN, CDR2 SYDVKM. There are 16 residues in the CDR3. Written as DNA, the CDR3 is TGTGCCAGCAGTCCTCCCGGACAGGGAGCACACTATGGCTACACCTTC. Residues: CASSPPGQGAHYGYTF.

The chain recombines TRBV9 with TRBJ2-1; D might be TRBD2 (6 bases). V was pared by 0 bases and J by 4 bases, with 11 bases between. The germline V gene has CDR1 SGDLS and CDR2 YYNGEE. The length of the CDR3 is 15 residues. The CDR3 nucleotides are TGTGCCAGCAGCGTAGCGTCGGGAGCTTACAATGAGCAGTTCTTC. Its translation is CASSVASGAYNEQFF.

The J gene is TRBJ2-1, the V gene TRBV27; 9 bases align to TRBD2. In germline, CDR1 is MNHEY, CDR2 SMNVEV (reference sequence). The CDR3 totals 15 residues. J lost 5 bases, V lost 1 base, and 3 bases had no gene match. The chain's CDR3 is CASSLWREGNNEQFF. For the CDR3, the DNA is TGTGCCAGCAGTTTATGGCGGGAGGGGAACAATGAGCAGTTCTTC.

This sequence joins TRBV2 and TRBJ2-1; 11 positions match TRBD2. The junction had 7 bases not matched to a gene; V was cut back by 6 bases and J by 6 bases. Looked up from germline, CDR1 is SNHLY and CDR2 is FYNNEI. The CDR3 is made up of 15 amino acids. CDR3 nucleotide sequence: TGTGCCAGCAGAGCGGGACTAGCGGCGGCCAATGAGCAGTTCTTC. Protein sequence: CASRAGLAAANEQFF.

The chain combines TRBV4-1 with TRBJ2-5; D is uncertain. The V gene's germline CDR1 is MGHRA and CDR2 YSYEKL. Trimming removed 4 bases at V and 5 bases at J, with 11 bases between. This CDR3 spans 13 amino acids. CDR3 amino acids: CASSLGLVETQYF. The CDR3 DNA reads TGCGCCAGCAGCCTCGGGTTGGTGGAGACCCAGTACTTC.

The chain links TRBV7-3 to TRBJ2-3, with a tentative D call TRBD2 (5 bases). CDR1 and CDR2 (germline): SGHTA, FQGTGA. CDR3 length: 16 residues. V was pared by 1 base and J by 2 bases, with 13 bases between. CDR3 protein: CASSLRSGVNTDTQYF. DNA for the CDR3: TGTGCCAGCAGCTTAAGGAGCGGAGTAAACACAGATACGCAGTATTTT.

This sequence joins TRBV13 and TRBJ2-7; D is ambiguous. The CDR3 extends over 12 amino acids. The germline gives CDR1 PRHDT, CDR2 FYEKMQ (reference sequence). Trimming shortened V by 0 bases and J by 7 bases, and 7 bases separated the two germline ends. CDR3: CASSLGAREQYF. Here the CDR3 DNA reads TGTGCCAGCAGCTTAGGGGCCCGTGAGCAGTACTTC.

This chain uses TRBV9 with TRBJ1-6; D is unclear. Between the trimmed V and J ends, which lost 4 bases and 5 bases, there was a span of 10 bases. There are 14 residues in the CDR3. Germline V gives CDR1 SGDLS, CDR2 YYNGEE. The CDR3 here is CASSKAGDNSPLHF. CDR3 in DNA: TGTGCCAGCAGCAAAGCCGGGGATAATTCACCCCTCCACTTT. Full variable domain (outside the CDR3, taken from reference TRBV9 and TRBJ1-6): DSGVTQTPKHLITATGQRVTLRCSPRSGDLSVYWYQQSLDQGLQFLIQYYNGEERAKGNILERFSAQQFPDLHSELNLSSLELGDSALYFCASSKAGDNSPLHFGNGTRLTVT.

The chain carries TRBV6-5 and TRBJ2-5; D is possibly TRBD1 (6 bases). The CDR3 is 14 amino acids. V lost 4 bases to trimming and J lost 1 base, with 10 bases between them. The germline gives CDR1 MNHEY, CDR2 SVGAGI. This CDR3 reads CASSSMTGQETQYF. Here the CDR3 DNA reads TGTGCCAGCAGTTCGATGACAGGCCAAGAGACCCAGTACTTC.

The CDR3, as DNA: TGTGCCAGCAGCTTGGATTTTAGCGGAGAGACCCAGTACTTC. This encodes CASSLDFSGETQYF. The chain has TRBV5-4 and TRBJ2-5; D possibly corresponds to TRBD2 (6 bases). Trimming stripped 0 bases from V and 4 bases from J, with 10 bases between. The germline CDR1 and CDR2 sequences are SGHNT and YYREEE (reference sequence). The length of the CDR3 is 14 residues.

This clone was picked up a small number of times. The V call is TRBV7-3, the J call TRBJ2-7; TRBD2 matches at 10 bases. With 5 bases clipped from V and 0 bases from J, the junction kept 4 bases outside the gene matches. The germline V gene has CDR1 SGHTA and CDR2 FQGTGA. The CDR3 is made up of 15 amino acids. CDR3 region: CASSTTSGHSYEQYF. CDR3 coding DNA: TGTGCCAGCAGCACGACTAGCGGGCACTCCTACGAGCAGTACTTC.

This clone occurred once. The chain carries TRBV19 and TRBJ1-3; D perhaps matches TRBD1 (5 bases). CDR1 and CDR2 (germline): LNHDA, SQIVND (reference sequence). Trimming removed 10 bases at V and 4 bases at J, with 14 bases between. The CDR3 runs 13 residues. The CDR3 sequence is CAISRDFGNTIYF. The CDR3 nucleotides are TGTGCCATTAGCAGGGACTTCGGAAACACCATATATTTT.

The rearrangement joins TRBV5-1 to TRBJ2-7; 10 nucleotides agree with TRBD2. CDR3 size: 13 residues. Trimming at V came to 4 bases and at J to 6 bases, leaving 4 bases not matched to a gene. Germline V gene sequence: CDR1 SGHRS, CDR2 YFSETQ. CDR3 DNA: TGCGCCAGCAGCCCGGGACTAGCGACCGAGCAGTACTTC. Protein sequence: CASSPGLATEQYF.

CDR3 nucleotides: TGCAGCGCCCTCGGGACTAGCGGAAGGTTATCCTACGAGCAGTACTTC. As protein: CSALGTSGRLSYEQYF. The chain has TRBV29-1 and TRBJ2-7; TRBD2 aligns across 11 bases. V dropped 7 bases and J dropped 1; count of bases not matched to a gene: 12. The length of the CDR3 is 16 residues. Germline loops: CDR1 SQVTM, CDR2 ANQGSEA.

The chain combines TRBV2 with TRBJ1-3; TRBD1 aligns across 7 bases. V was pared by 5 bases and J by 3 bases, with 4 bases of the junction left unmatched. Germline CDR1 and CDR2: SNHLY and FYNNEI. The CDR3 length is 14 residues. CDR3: CASSRGGFGNTIYF. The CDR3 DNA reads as TGTGCCAGCAGTCGAGGGGGCTTTGGAAACACCATATATTTT.

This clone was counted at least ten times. Here the CDR3 DNA reads TGTGCCAGCAGCTTAGGACAGGGATTAAGCAATCAGCCCCAGCATTTT. Its protein product is CASSLGQGLSNQPQHF. This sequence joins TRBV7-2 and TRBJ1-5; 7 nucleotides match TRBD1. V was pared by 1 base and J by 1 base, with 4 bases of the junction left unmatched. The CDR3 extends over 16 amino acids. The germline V gene encodes CDR1 SGHTA and CDR2 FQGNSA.

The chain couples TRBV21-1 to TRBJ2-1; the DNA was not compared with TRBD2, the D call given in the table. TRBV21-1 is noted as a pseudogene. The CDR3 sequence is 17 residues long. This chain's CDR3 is CASSGGDRLSSYNEQFF. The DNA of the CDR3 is TGTGCCAGCAGCGGAGGGGATCGGTTAAGCTCCTACAATGAGCAGTTCTTC.

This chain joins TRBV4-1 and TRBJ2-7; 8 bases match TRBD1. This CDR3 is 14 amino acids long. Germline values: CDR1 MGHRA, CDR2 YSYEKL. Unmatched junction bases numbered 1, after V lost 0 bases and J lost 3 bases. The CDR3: CASSQEDRGYEQYF. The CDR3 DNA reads TGCGCCAGCAGCCAAGAAGACAGGGGCTACGAGCAGTACTTC.

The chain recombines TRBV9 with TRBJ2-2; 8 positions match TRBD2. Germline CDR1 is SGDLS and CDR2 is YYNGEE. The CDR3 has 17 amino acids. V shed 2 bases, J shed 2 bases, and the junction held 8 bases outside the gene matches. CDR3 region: CASSVNPGTSNTGELFF. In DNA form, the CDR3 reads TGTGCCAGCAGCGTTAATCCCGGGACTAGTAACACCGGGGAGCTGTTTTTT.

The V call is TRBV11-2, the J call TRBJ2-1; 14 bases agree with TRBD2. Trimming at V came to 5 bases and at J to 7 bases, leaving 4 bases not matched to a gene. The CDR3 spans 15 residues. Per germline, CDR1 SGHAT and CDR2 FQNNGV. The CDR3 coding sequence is TGTGCCAGCAGCGAGACTAGCGGGAGGGCTAATGAGCAGTTCTTC. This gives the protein CASSETSGRANEQFF.